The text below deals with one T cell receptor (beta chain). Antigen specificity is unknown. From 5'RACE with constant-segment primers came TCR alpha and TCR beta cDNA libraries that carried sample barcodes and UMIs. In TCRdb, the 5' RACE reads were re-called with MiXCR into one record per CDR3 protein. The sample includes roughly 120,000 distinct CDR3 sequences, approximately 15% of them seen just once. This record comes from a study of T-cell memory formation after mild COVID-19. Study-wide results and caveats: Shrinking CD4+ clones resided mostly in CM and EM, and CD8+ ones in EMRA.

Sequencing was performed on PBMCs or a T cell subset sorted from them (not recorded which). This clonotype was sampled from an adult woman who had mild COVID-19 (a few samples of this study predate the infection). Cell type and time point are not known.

The CDR3 DNA is TGTGCCAGCAGTTTCACCTCACCGGGACTAGCGGGAGGCGAGCAGTACTTC. Translated, it gives CASSFTSPGLAGGEQYF. The chain employs TRBV6-2 or TRBV6-3 and TRBJ2-7; TRBD2 matches at 15 bases. J was trimmed by 6 bases and V by 4 bases; bases with no gene match: 10. Looked up from germline, CDR1 is MNHEY and CDR2 is SVGEGT. The CDR3 runs 17 residues.